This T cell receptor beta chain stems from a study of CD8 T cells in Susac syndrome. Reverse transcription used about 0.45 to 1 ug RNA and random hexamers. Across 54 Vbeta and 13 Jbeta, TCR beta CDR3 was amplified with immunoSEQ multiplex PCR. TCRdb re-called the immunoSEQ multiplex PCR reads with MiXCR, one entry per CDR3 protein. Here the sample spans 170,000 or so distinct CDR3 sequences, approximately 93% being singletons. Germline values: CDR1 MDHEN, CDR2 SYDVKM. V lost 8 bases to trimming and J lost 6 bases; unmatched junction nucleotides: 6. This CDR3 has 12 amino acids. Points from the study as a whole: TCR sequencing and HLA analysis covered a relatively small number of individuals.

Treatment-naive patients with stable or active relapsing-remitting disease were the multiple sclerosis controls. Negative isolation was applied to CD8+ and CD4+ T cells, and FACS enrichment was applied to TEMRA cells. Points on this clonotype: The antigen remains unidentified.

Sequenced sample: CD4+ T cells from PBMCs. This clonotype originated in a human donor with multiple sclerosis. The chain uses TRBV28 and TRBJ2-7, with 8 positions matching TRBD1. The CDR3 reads CASRTGSFEQYF. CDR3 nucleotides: TGTGCCAGCCGGACAGGGTCTTTCGAGCAGTACTTC.